The rows below give T cell receptor beta chains drawn from one sample of a study of OX40 agonist ivuxolimab in advanced cancers. Measured with immunoSEQ multiplex PCR; TCRdb has only the in-frame clones, and not every one. Of approximately 76,000 clones in the sample, approximately 95% were seen once. The sequencing used CD4+ or CD8+ T cells sorted from blood, collected in a trial of the OX40 agonist ivuxolimab. The receptors were gathered from an adult with an advanced solid tumor such as melanoma, head and neck, liver or kidney cancer. CDR3s include the opening cysteine and the closing phenylalanine or tryptophan. A D gene is named only where the DNA matches it firmly. Not all rows give a size; the values are once, few, many and, for expanded clones, a class.

V	D	J	size	DNA	CDR3
TRBV9	.	TRBJ2-5	.	TGTGCCAGCAGCTCCAGAGGCGAGGAGGGCTCCCAAGAGACCCAGTACTTC	CASSSRGEEGSQETQYF
TRBV6-1	.	TRBJ2-3	.	TGTGCCAGCAGTCAAGCCGTGTGGGGAAGGACAGATACGCAGTATTTT	CASSQAVWGRTDTQYF
TRBV30	TRBD2	TRBJ2-1	once	TGTGCCTGGAGTGTAGAACTAGCGGGAGGGATGGGGAATAGGTATGAGCAGTTCTTC	CAWSVELAGGMGNRYEQFF
TRBV9	TRBD2	TRBJ2-3	.	TGTGCCAGCAGCGTAGCCACTAGCGGGAAGACAGATACGCAGTATTTT	CASSVATSGKTDTQYF
TRBV19	.	TRBJ2-7	.	TGTGCCAGTAGCACCACCAAGGGGACATTCTACGAGCAGTACTTC	CASSTTKGTFYEQYF
TRBV6-1	.	TRBJ1-2	.	TGTGCCAGCAGTGAAGCCCCTTGGGGGGGCTACACCTTC	CASSEAPWGGYTF
TRBV5-1	.	TRBJ2-6	.	TGCGCCAGCAGCTTGGGTCCAGGAATGCATCTGGCTGGGGCCAACGTCCTGACTTTC	CASSLGPGMHLAGANVLTF
TRBV7-8	TRBD1	TRBJ2-7	.	TGTGCCAGCAGCCCAACCGGGACAGGGGGAAGGCAGTACTTC	CASSPTGTGGRQYF
TRBV11-3	.	TRBJ2-2	once	TGTGCCAGCAGCCCCCAGCGGAACGCGAACACCGGGGAGCTGTTTTTT	CASSPQRNANTGELFF
TRBV7-2	TRBD2	TRBJ2-7	.	TGTGCCAGCAGCGTTCTAGCGGGAGGGCCAATGGAGCAGTACTTC	CASSVLAGGPMEQYF
TRBV16	.	TRBJ2-7	.	TGTGCCAGCAGCCAAGGCCGGGACAACTCCTACGAGCAGTACTTC	CASSQGRDNSYEQYF
TRBV7-3	TRBD2	TRBJ2-1	once	TGTGCCAGCAGCTTATTGGCAGGGCAGATAAGCGGGAGGGGCGAAGAGCAGTTCTTC	CASSLLAGQISGRGEEQFF
TRBV9	.	TRBJ1-1	.	TGTGCCAGCAGCGTAGGACGGCTGAACACTGAAGCTTTCTTT	CASSVGRLNTEAFF
TRBV9	TRBD2	TRBJ2-1	.	TGTGCCAGCACCTCTCGGGCTAGCGGTGAGACGGAGCAGTTCTTC	CASTSRASGETEQFF
TRBV7-3	.	TRBJ2-2	.	TGTGCCAGCAGCTGGTCGGGTACCCCCGGGGAGCTGTTTTTT	CASSWSGTPGELFF
TRBV5-1	.	TRBJ2-1	.	TGCGCCAGCAGCTTAAGGGACTTTACCTCCTACAATGAGCAGTTCTTC	CASSLRDFTSYNEQFF
TRBV4-3	TRBD2	TRBJ2-1	.	TGCGCCAGCAGCCAAGATCGAACTAGCGGGGGTGAGCAGTTCTTC	CASSQDRTSGGEQFF
TRBV4-1	.	TRBJ2-2	once	TGCGCCAGCAGCCGCCAGTTGGTGGGGGCTGGAACCGGGGAGCTGTTTTTT	CASSRQLVGAGTGELFF
TRBV6-1	TRBD1	TRBJ2-1	.	TGTGCCAGCAGTGAATACAGACAGGGTTATAAAAATGAGCAGTTCTTC	CASSEYRQGYKNEQFF
TRBV6-5	TRBD1	TRBJ2-3	.	TGTGCCAGCAGTGTGGGACAGTTCACAGATACGCAGTATTTT	CASSVGQFTDTQYF
TRBV5-5	TRBD2	TRBJ2-1	.	TGTGCCAGCAGCCCATATACTAGCGATGAGCAGTTCTTC	CASSPYTSDEQFF
TRBV14	TRBD1	TRBJ2-3	.	TGTGCCAGCAGCCCGCGGGACAGGGGACGCACAGATACGCAGTATTTT	CASSPRDRGRTDTQYF
TRBV29-1	.	TRBJ2-7	.	TGCAGCGTAAGAGGGGCCTACGAGCAGTACTTC	CSVRGAYEQYF
TRBV21-1	.	TRBJ2-4	few	TGTGCCAGCAGCCTTTGTGACGGGAGGGGCAAAAACATTCAGTACTTC	CASSLCDGRGKNIQYF
TRBV28	.	TRBJ1-6	.	TGTGCCAGCGACAGTTTAGGGAGTTCACCCCTCCACTTT	CASDSLGSSPLHF
TRBV27	TRBD1	TRBJ2-7	.	TGTGCCAGCAGTACGCGATCCAGGGGGCGGCTACTCTACGAGCAGTACTTC	CASSTRSRGRLLYEQYF
TRBV11-2	.	TRBJ1-2	.	TGTGCCAGCAGCTTCGGGGGGGACCATGGCTACACCTTC	CASSFGGDHGYTF
TRBV27	.	TRBJ2-4	.	TGTGCCAGCAGTTCGCGGATGTCAATAGCCAAAAACATTCAGTACTTC	CASSSRMSIAKNIQYF
TRBV5-6	.	TRBJ2-7	.	TGTGCCAGCACCTCTACCCTGGGCTTCTACGAGCAGTACTTC	CASTSTLGFYEQYF
TRBV2	TRBD2	TRBJ2-2	once	TGTGCCAGCAGTGACCTCGGACTAGCGCATAACACCGGGGAGCTGTTTTTT	CASSDLGLAHNTGELFF
TRBV11-2	TRBD1	TRBJ2-2	.	TGTGCCAGCAGCCTTGGGGGGACAGGGGCCTACACCGGGGAGCTGTTTTTT	CASSLGGTGAYTGELFF
TRBV7-9	.	TRBJ2-5	medium-sized	TGTGCCAGCAGCTGGGGGTCAGAGACCCAGTACTTC	CASSWGSETQYF
TRBV5-1	.	TRBJ1-2	.	TGCGCCAGCAGCTTGGGACAGCGAAGTTACTATGGCTACACCTTC	CASSLGQRSYYGYTF
TRBV4-3	TRBD2	TRBJ2-7	.	TGCGCCAGCAGCCAGGGGACTAGCGGGAGGGGGTTGGAGCAGTACTTC	CASSQGTSGRGLEQYF
TRBV27	.	TRBJ1-1	.	TGTGCCAGCAGTTTATCAGGGATCACTGAAGCTTTCTTT	CASSLSGITEAFF
TRBV5-6	.	TRBJ2-7	few	TGTGCCAGCAGCATGATGATGAACGAGCAGTACTTC	CASSMMMNEQYF
TRBV7-2	TRBD2	TRBJ2-3	.	TGTGCCAGCAGCTACGGACTAGCGGTTTACGGGGCAGATACGCAGTATTTT	CASSYGLAVYGADTQYF
TRBV4-1	.	TRBJ2-2	.	TGCGCCAGCAGCCAAGAAATCTGGCCGGGGAACACCGGGGAGCTGTTTTTT	CASSQEIWPGNTGELFF
TRBV7-9	.	TRBJ2-7	once	TGTGCCAGCAGCCCCAACTACGAGCAGTACTTC	CASSPNYEQYF
TRBV29-1	.	TRBJ2-6	.	TGCAGCGTTGGGGACATTGAAGACTCTGGGGCCAACGTCCTGACTTTC	CSVGDIEDSGANVLTF
TRBV13	TRBD2	TRBJ2-3	.	TGTGCCAGCAGCGCGGGACTAGCGGGAGAAGCAGATACGCAGTATTTT	CASSAGLAGEADTQYF
TRBV28	.	TRBJ1-1	.	TGTGCCAGCAGTCCCCAAGCCGCGAACACTGAAGCTTTCTTT	CASSPQAANTEAFF
TRBV6-4	.	TRBJ2-7	once	TGTGCCAGCAGTGACTTCCCGGGGTCCGAGCAGTACTTC	CASSDFPGSEQYF
TRBV11-3	.	TRBJ2-7	.	TGTGCCAGCAGCTTAGGACTAGCCTACGAGCAGTACTTC	CASSLGLAYEQYF
TRBV5-8	.	TRBJ1-2	.	TGTGCCAGCAGCTTAAAGGGACTTAACTATGGCTACACCTTC	CASSLKGLNYGYTF
TRBV4-2	.	TRBJ2-7	.	TGTGCCAGCAGCCAAGGGCTGACAGGAGGGGCGGGAGCCGACTCCTACGAGCAGTACTTC	CASSQGLTGGAGADSYEQYF
TRBV13	.	TRBJ2-3	.	TGTGCCAGCAGCACGATCACAGATACGCAGTATTTT	CASSTITDTQYF
TRBV19	.	TRBJ1-5	.	TGTGCCAGTAGTACCGATCTAAGCAATCAGCCCCAGCATTTT	CASSTDLSNQPQHF
TRBV2	.	TRBJ2-1	.	TGTGCCAGCAGCCCCGCAGACGGAGGCAATGAGCAGTTCTTC	CASSPADGGNEQFF
TRBV6-4	TRBD1	TRBJ1-5	.	TGTGCCAGCACTAGTGTAAGGGGGCTCGGTCAGCCCCAGCATTTT	CASTSVRGLGQPQHF
TRBV19	.	TRBJ1-1	.	TGTGCCAGTAGTATGAAAGCACGGGGGACTGAAGCTTTCTTT	CASSMKARGTEAFF
TRBV6-5	.	TRBJ2-3	.	TGTGCCAGCAGTTACCTGGGACAAGGAACAGATACGCAGTATTTT	CASSYLGQGTDTQYF
TRBV7-9	.	TRBJ2-7	.	TGTGCCAGCAGCGACGATTCCTACGAGCAGTACTTC	CASSDDSYEQYF
TRBV4-1	.	TRBJ2-3	.	TGCGCCAGCAGCCAGGGACCTGCGGGTGGCACAGATACGCAGTATTTT	CASSQGPAGGTDTQYF